Listed here are 27 T cell receptor beta chains from one sample, sequenced in a study of CD8+ T cells in alopecia areata. The sequencing template was cDNA reverse transcribed from extracted RNA. Profiled with immunoSEQ multiplex PCR; TCRdb holds only in-frame clones, not every one. The table lists 120,000 or so clones, 47% of them singletons. The sample was NKG2D-low CD8+ T cells sorted from blood. These receptors were collected from a human donor with alopecia areata.

J is TRBJ1-2 and V is TRBV10-3, with D possibly matching TRBD1 (5 bases). Germline V gene sequence: CDR1 ENHRY, CDR2 SYGVKD. This CDR3 comprises 12 residues. Trimming removed 3 bases at V and 8 bases at J, with 10 bases between. CDR3 sequence (DNA): TGTGCCATCAGTGACCCGCAGGGAGGCTACACCTTC. Amino acid sequence: CAISDPQGGYTF.

The V call is TRBV7-9, the J call TRBJ2-1; TRBD2 might be the D (6 bases). This CDR3 has 12 amino acids. V lost 10 bases and J lost 3, with 10 bases in between. Germline loops: CDR1 SEHNR, CDR2 FQNEAQ (reference sequence). CDR3: CATQGGYNEQFF. Written as DNA, the CDR3 is TGTGCCACCCAGGGAGGCTACAATGAGCAGTTCTTC.

The gene calls are TRBV7-2 and TRBJ2-5; D not resolved. Germline CDR1 reads SGHTA; CDR2 reads FQGNSA. V was shortened by 2 bases and J by 5 bases, with 9 bases between the two germline ends. The CDR3 has 13 amino acids. In DNA, the CDR3 is TGTGCCAGCAGCTTAACGGGTCCCGAGACCCAGTACTTC. Translating gives CASSLTGPETQYF.

The chain has TRBV27 and TRBJ2-7; D is unclear. This CDR3 contains 13 residues. Trimming shortened V by 5 bases and J by 4 bases, and 12 bases separated the two germline ends. Germline values: CDR1 MNHEY, CDR2 SMNVEV (reference sequence). The CDR3 nucleotides are TGTGCCAGCAGTGGATCCGCGGATTACGAGCAGTACTTC. The encoded protein is CASSGSADYEQYF.

This clone was counted a few times. The chain links TRBV11-2 to TRBJ2-3; TRBD2 matches at 9 bases. The CDR3 contains 14 residues. The germline V gene has CDR1 SGHAT and CDR2 FQNNGV. With V trimmed by 5 bases and J by 1 base, 1 base remained unmatched. This CDR3 is CASSRLAGTDTQYF. In DNA form, the CDR3 reads TGTGCCAGCAGCCGACTAGCGGGCACAGATACGCAGTATTTT.

V usage is TRBV29-1 and J usage is TRBJ1-1; possible D gene TRBD1, 5 bases. With 5 bases removed from V and 1 base from J, the gap between germline ends came to 20 bases. CDR1 is SQVTM and CDR2 is ANQGSEA in the germline V gene. This CDR3 comprises 16 residues. DNA of the CDR3: TGCAGCGTTCACGACGTCCTCAGGGTAAGGAACACTGAAGCTTTCTTT. Translation: CSVHDVLRVRNTEAFF.

CDR3 coding DNA: TGTGCCTGGAATAGCGGAAGCACAGATACGCAGTATTTT. It encodes CAWNSGSTDTQYF. This chain uses TRBV30 with TRBJ2-3; D is perhaps TRBD2 (6 bases). The germline V gene encodes CDR1 GTSNPN and CDR2 SVGIG (reference sequence). The CDR3 totals 13 residues. V shed 4 bases and J shed 0 bases, with 8 bases lying between them.

Notes on this clone: This same CDR3 is encoded by further DNA sequences in the sample. The chain couples TRBV27 to TRBJ2-5, with a tentative D call TRBD2 (5 bases). The CDR3 sequence is 13 residues long. V lost 5 bases and J 9 bases, leaving 16 bases between the germline ends. In germline, CDR1 is MNHEY, CDR2 SMNVEV (reference sequence). This CDR3 reads CASSPTAAGAQYF. CDR3 bases: TGTGCCAGCAGTCCCACCGCGGCCGGGGCCCAGTACTTC.

The table lists this clone with a few counts. The chain combines TRBV29-1 with TRBJ1-2, with D possibly matching TRBD1 (6 bases). V was shortened by 7 bases and J by 6 bases, with 9 bases between the two germline ends. Germline CDR1 is SQVTM and CDR2 is ANQGSEA. This CDR3 spans 10 amino acids. This CDR3 reads CSAEGDGYTF. The DNA for the CDR3 is TGCAGCGCCGAGGGGGATGGCTACACCTTC.

The chain carries TRBV11-2 and TRBJ2-1, with D possibly being TRBD1 (6 bases). This CDR3 spans 13 amino acids. Trimming removed 0 bases from V and 6 bases from J, with 6 bases in between. The V gene's germline CDR1 is SGHAT and CDR2 FQNNGV. CDR3: CASSLEGGNEQFF. The CDR3 nucleotides are TGTGCCAGCAGCTTAGAAGGGGGCAATGAGCAGTTCTTC.

This chain uses TRBV4-1 with TRBJ2-6; the D is unclear. The CDR3 is made up of 18 amino acids. The germline V gene encodes CDR1 MGHRA and CDR2 YSYEKL. Trimming left V 3 bases short and J 2 bases short, with 17 bases between. In DNA, the CDR3 is TGCGCCAGCAGCCACCGAACAGTGACCACGACTGGGGCCAACGTCCTGACTTTC. It encodes CASSHRTVTTTGANVLTF.

This clone has just a few counts. The genes are TRBV29-1 and TRBJ2-7; possible D gene TRBD2, 6 bases. Per the germline V gene, CDR1 is SQVTM and CDR2 is ANQGSEA. Deletions cut 7 bases from V and 5 bases from J, with 12 bases between. This CDR3 comprises 11 residues. In DNA form, the CDR3 reads TGCAGCGGCCGGGACTTCAACGAGCAGTACTTC. Translating gives CSGRDFNEQYF.

The rearrangement joins TRBV29-1 to TRBJ1-2, with 7 nucleotides matching TRBD1. This CDR3 spans 13 amino acids. CDR1 and CDR2 (germline): SQVTM, ANQGSEA. The ends lost 6 bases at V and 3 bases at J; junction bases unmatched: 7. The CDR3 nucleotides are TGCAGCGTCCCCGACAGGGATCACTATGGCTACACCTTC. Amino acid sequence: CSVPDRDHYGYTF. The full variable domain, completed using reference TRBV29-1 and TRBJ1-2, is SAVISQKPSRDICQRGTSLTIQCQVDSQVTMMFWYRQQPGQSLTLIATANQGSEATYESGFVIDKFPISRPNLTFSTLTVSNMSPEDSSIYLCSVPDRDHYGYTFGSGTRLTVV.

The J gene is TRBJ2-7, the V gene TRBV27; D unclear. CDR3 size: 11 residues. The V gene lost 4 bases and the J gene lost 5 bases, with 6 bases spanning the gap. Germline loops: CDR1 MNHEY, CDR2 SMNVEV (reference sequence). CDR3 sequence: CASSWGDEQYF. CDR3 in DNA: TGTGCCAGCAGTTGGGGTGACGAGCAGTACTTC.

V and J are TRBV28 and TRBJ2-3; 7 bases fit TRBD2. CDR1 is MDHEN, CDR2 SYDVKM, per germline. The CDR3 loop spans 14 amino acids. The V gene end was trimmed by 6 bases and the J gene end by 2 bases; junction bases not matched to a gene: 5. The CDR3 DNA follows: TGTGCCAGCAGGTGGGACTATACCACAGATACGCAGTATTTT. It yields the protein CASRWDYTTDTQYF.

This rearrangement joins TRBV29-1 to TRBJ1-1, with D unresolved. CDR1 is SQVTM, CDR2 ANQGSEA, per germline. The CDR3 has 12 amino acids. V lost 7 bases, J lost 0 bases, and 9 bases lay in between. CDR3 bases: TGCAGCGCCAGACTAATGAACACTGAAGCTTTCTTT. Amino acids: CSARLMNTEAFF.

This clone was detected only once. The chain employs TRBV29-1 and TRBJ2-7; 9 bases match TRBD1. The CDR3 consists of 14 residues. J was trimmed by 2 bases and V by 6 bases; bases with no gene match: 8. The germline gives CDR1 SQVTM, CDR2 ANQGSEA. The CDR3 bases are TGCAGCGTAGGACAGGGGTTGACTACCTACGAGCAGTACTTC. Translated, it gives CSVGQGLTTYEQYF.

The J gene is TRBJ2-1, the V gene TRBV2, with 10 bases that match TRBD1. The CDR3 extends over 13 amino acids. CDR1 and CDR2 (germline): SNHLY, FYNNEI. V dropped 8 bases and J dropped 5; count of bases not matched to a gene: 3. The CDR3 nucleotides are TGTGCCAGCCCTGGGACAGGGGACAATGAGCAGTTCTTC. Protein: CASPGTGDNEQFF.

The V gene is TRBV30, the J gene TRBJ1-1, with TRBD1 identical over 7 bases. CDR1 and CDR2 (germline): GTSNPN, SVGIG (reference sequence). CDR3 length: 15 residues. Germline trimming cut 0 bases from V and 0 bases from J; bases unmatched to any gene: 4. The CDR3 DNA reads TGTGCCTGGAGTGTGGCGGACAGGATGAACACTGAAGCTTTCTTT. Translating gives CAWSVADRMNTEAFF.

The chain has TRBV5-1 and TRBJ2-5; a possible D gene is TRBD2 (6 bases). Germline-derived CDR1 and CDR2 are SGHRS and YFSETQ. Trimming removed 2 bases at V and 1 base at J, with 9 bases between. The CDR3 runs to 14 residues. CDR3 nucleotides: TGCGCCAGCAGCTTCGGGGGTGGCCAAGAGACCCAGTACTTC. Its translation: CASSFGGGQETQYF.

This chain uses TRBV29-1 with TRBJ2-1; possible D gene TRBD1, 5 bases. The V gene lost 7 bases and the J gene lost 5 bases, with 12 bases spanning the gap. Germline V CDR1 and CDR2: SQVTM, ANQGSEA. CDR3 length: 12 amino acids. Here the CDR3 DNA reads TGCAGCGCCGAAAAAGGGGACAATGAGCAGTTCTTC. The encoded protein is CSAEKGDNEQFF.

This clone was observed a handful of times. This chain links TRBV29-1 with TRBJ2-1, with 9 nucleotides matching TRBD2. Losses at the gene ends were 0 bases for V and 3 bases for J; bases not matched to a gene: 3. Germline V gene data show CDR1 as SQVTM and CDR2 as ANQGSEA. This CDR3 has 15 amino acids. Written as DNA, the CDR3 is TGCAGCGTTGAAGACCTAGCGGGAATCTACAATGAGCAGTTCTTC. Encoded protein: CSVEDLAGIYNEQFF.

The chain couples TRBV30 to TRBJ2-5; either TRBD1 or TRBD2 may fit D (5 bases each). Germline V CDR1 and CDR2: GTSNPN, SVGIG (reference sequence). CDR3 length: 13 residues. V dropped 5 bases and J dropped 4 bases, with 14 bases sitting between them. The CDR3 DNA reads as TGTGCCTGGGGAGGACACCCGGGAGAGACCCAGTACTTC. Its protein is CAWGGHPGETQYF.

The chain carries TRBV29-1 and TRBJ2-1; 8 bases match TRBD1. The length of the CDR3 is 14 residues. Looked up from germline, CDR1 is SQVTM and CDR2 is ANQGSEA. V was pared by 7 bases and J by 5 bases, with 10 bases of the junction left unmatched. The chain's CDR3 is CSALTGAGDNEQFF. DNA of the CDR3: TGCAGCGCCCTGACAGGGGCCGGTGACAATGAGCAGTTCTTC.

This chain joins TRBV29-1 and TRBJ2-7; D may be TRBD1 (5 bases). There are 13 residues in the CDR3. V lost 2 bases and J lost 4, with 12 bases in between. Per the germline V gene, CDR1 is SQVTM and CDR2 is ANQGSEA. The CDR3 loop is CSVEIWTIYEQYF. CDR3 nucleotide sequence: TGCAGCGTTGAAATCTGGACAATATACGAGCAGTACTTC.

This clone has a single count. The V call is TRBV12-5, the J call TRBJ1-1, with D unclear. This CDR3 region has 14 residues. Looked up from germline, CDR1 is LGHNT and CDR2 is FRNRAP. The V end lost 5 bases, the J end lost 2 bases, and 12 bases lay between the germline ends. The CDR3 coding sequence is TGTGCTAGTGGTCTAGGTTTCTCTAACACTGAAGCTTTCTTT. Translated, it gives CASGLGFSNTEAFF. Together with reference TRBV12-5 and TRBJ1-1, the CDR3 gives the full variable domain: DARVTQTPRHKVTEMGQEVTMRCQPILGHNTVFWYRQTMMQGLELLAYFRNRAPLDDSGMPKDRFSAEMPDATLATLKIQPSEPRDSAVYFCASGLGFSNTEAFFGQGTRLTVV.

This clone has just a few counts. The gene calls are TRBV28 and TRBJ2-5; 8 bases are shared with TRBD1. The CDR3 contains 16 residues. V lost 5 bases and J lost 2; bases outside the gene matches: 10. Per the germline V gene, CDR1 is MDHEN and CDR2 is SYDVKM. The CDR3 reads CASSPLLGQGQETQYF. The CDR3 nucleotides read TGTGCCAGCAGTCCACTACTAGGACAGGGACAAGAGACCCAGTACTTC.